Listed below are T cell receptor beta chains from one sample, sequenced in a study. TCRdb analysed the 5' RACE reads with MiXCR anew, one entry per CDR3 protein. The table has 55,000 or so distinct CDR3 sequences, about 20% seen once. The sequencing sample was made of tumor-infiltrating Tregs sorted from the breast tumor. These receptor sequences come from a female donor with breast cancer. Each CDR3 is given with its conserved first and last residue. Some rows mark clone size as missing; the rest say once, few, many or name a class of expanded clone.

clone size,V gene,CDR3 protein
.,TRBV7-9,CASSFDNPGEKLFF
few,TRBV27,CASSGTDTHTEAFF
.,TRBV24-1,CATSDWGLQYF
many,TRBV20-1,CSANYGLRETQYF
.,TRBV25-1,CASSEYKGDNEKLLF
.,TRBV3-1,CASSGRDDEQYF
few,TRBV5-1,CASRAGKAGGFTDTQYF
few,TRBV24-1,CATSDPSRGFYEQYF
.,TRBV5-1,CASSLLAGNTGELFF
medium-sized,TRBV7-2,CASSLGFNYGYTF
large,TRBV29-1,CSVPGGAGHNNEQFF
few,TRBV11-1,CASSRLNTEAFF
few,TRBV11-2,CASSPNNYGYTF
.,TRBV5-1,CASGEPSYGYTF
.,TRBV5-1,CASSEQEDEQFF
many,TRBV5-1,CASSTEQGISTDTQYF
few,TRBV2,CASKGRQGGETQYF
few,TRBV7-2,CASSLALADNNEQSF
.,TRBV4-1,CASSQGREGEKLFF
many,TRBV5-1,CASSALAGGTHEQFF
.,TRBV27,CASSLSASAYNSPLHF
few,TRBV29-1,CSGLTKNIQYF
few,TRBV2,CASAKREVEYF
.,TRBV6-2/TRBV6-3,CASNDRRPGANVLTF
few,TRBV5-1,CASSPGRGNTGELFF
.,TRBV5-4,CASSARAGPEKLFF
few,TRBV5-6,CASSIRAVSYEQYF
few,TRBV20-1,CSARGGTGGFNQPQHF
many,TRBV7-9,CASSHRDRVYNEQFF
few,TRBV20-1,CSSSSRASGKNTQYF
few,TRBV9,CASSVRRRDNSQPQHF
many,TRBV12-3/TRBV12-4,CASSFAGGLTDTQYF
many,TRBV5-1,CASSRQGVDTEAFF
once,TRBV7-2,CASSCRTASYEQYF
few,TRBV20-1,CSAIDRDDNEKLFF
.,TRBV20-1,CSAGRGQYTGEKLFF
few,TRBV5-1,CASRTGGSYNEQFF
few,TRBV20-1,CSASSGQGDEAFF
many,TRBV20-1,CSCPREVTDTQYF